This T cell receptor beta chain came from a study of T cell changes during pregnancy in multiple sclerosis. V was shortened by 0 bases and J by 4 bases, with 21 bases between the two germline ends. CDR3 length: 19 amino acids. Per germline, CDR1 MNHNS and CDR2 SASEGT. This table comes from immunoSEQ multiplex PCR, and its TCRdb copy is limited to in-frame clones, with some not included. The repertoire has under 70,000 clones, 92% of them found once; the top ten carry just under 2%. This sequence was found in a female donor in good health, enrolled as a control in a pregnancy study. The input for sequencing was peripheral blood, taken in the third trimester of pregnancy. This chain links TRBV6-1 with TRBJ1-4; D remains ambiguous. The CDR3: CASSEAHGLNLASNEKLFF. For the CDR3, the DNA is TGTGCCAGCAGTGAAGCGCACGGGTTAAATCTGGCCAGTAATGAAAAACTGTTTTTT.